The entry below gives a single T cell receptor (beta chain) sequence along with its context. From germline, CDR1 is SGHAT and CDR2 FQNNGV. The V and J ends lost 8 bases and 3 bases, in that order; junction bases with no gene match: 8. The CDR3 covers 14 residues. The data belong to a study of cytomegalovirus exposure and HLA in healthy donors. In the study overall: The Caucasian-associated ancestry cluster held more than 80% of over 350 genotyped donors.

In the PCR, 60 Vbeta and 13 Jbeta primers were used. Method: immunoSEQ multiplex PCR; TCRdb's copy keeps in-frame clones and lacks some. This specimen shows tens of thousands of clones; the ten leading clones hold 1.1%. This chain links TRBV11-2 with TRBJ2-7; 9 bases line up with TRBD2. Sequenced: PBMCs. The clonotype comes from a woman younger than 45 in good health and CMV-seronegative. The CDR3 sequence: CASRRLAGHYEQYF. In DNA form, the CDR3 reads TGTGCCAGCCGGAGGCTAGCGGGGCACTACGAGCAGTACTTC.